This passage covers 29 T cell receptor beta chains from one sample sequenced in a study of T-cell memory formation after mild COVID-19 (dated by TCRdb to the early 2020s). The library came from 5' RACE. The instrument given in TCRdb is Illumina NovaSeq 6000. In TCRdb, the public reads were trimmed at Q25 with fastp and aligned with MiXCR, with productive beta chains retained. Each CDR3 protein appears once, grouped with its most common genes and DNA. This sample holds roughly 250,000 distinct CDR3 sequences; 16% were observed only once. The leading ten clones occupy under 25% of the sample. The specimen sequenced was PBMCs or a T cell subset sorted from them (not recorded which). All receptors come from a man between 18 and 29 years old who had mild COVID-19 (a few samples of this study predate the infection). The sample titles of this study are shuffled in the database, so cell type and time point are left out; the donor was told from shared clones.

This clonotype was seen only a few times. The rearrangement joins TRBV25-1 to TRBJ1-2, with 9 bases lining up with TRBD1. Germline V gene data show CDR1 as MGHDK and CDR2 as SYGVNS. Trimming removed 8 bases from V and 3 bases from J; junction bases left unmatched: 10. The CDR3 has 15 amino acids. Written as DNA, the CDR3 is TGTGCCAGCTCATCCACAGGGGGCGCGGACTATGGCTACACCTTC. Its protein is CASSSTGGADYGYTF.

The CDR3 DNA reads as TGTGCCAGCAGTTACTCACACCGCACAGGGACGGATGGCTACACCTTC. It encodes CASSYSHRTGTDGYTF. J is TRBJ1-2 and V is TRBV6-5; the D gene is possibly TRBD1 (6 bases). Trimming took off 0 bases at V and 6 bases at J, with 17 bases between the two ends. The CDR3 is 16 residues long. Germline CDR1 and CDR2: MNHEY and SVGAGI.

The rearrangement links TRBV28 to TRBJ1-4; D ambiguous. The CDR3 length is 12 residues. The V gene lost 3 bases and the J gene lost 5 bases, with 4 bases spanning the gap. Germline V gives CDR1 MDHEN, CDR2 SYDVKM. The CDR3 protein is CASSFRNEKLFF. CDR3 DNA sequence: TGTGCCAGCAGTTTTAGAAATGAAAAACTGTTTTTT.

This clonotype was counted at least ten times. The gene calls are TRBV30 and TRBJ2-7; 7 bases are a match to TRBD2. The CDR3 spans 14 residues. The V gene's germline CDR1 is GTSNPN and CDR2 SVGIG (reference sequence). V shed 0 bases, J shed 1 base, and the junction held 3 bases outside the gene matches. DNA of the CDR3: TGTGCCTGGAGTGTCTTAGCGGGTTCCTACGAGCAGTACTTC. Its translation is CAWSVLAGSYEQYF.

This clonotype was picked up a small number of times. CDR3 region: CASSDRGRPTYEQYF. CDR3 nucleotide sequence: TGTGCCAGCAGCGACAGGGGGCGACCCACCTACGAGCAGTACTTC. The chain uses TRBV6-2 or TRBV6-3 and TRBJ2-7, with TRBD1 matching over 10 bases. This CDR3 spans 15 amino acids. V shed 6 bases and J 2 bases; nucleotides not matched to a gene: 7. The germline V gene has CDR1 MNHEY and CDR2 SVGEGT.

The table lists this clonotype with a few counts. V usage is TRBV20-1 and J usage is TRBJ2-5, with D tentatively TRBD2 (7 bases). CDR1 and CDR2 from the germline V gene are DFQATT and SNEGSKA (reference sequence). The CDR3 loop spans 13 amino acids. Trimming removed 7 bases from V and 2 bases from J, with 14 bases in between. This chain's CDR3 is CSGWGGHQETQYF. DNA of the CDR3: TGCAGTGGGTGGGGGGGCCATCAAGAGACCCAGTACTTC.

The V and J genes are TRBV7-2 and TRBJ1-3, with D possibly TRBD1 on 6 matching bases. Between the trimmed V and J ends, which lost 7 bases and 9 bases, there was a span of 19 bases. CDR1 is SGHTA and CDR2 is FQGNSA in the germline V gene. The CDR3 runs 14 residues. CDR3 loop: CASIDGWRGGTIYF. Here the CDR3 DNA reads TGTGCCAGCATCGATGGCTGGAGGGGGGGCACCATATATTTT.

CDR3 DNA: TGTGCCAGCAGTTACTCCGGACAGGGGAACATTCAGTACTTC. Protein sequence: CASSYSGQGNIQYF. The chain employs TRBV6-2 or TRBV6-3 and TRBJ2-4, with 9 bases identical to TRBD1. This CDR3 is 14 amino acids long. CDR1 MNHEY and CDR2 SVGEGT come from the germline V gene. The V segment lost 0 bases and the J segment 7 bases; nucleotides outside the gene matches: 1.

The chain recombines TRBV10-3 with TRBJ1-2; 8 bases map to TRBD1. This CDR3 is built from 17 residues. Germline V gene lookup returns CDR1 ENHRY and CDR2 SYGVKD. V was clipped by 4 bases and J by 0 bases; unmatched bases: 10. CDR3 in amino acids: CAISGRQGPRANYGYTF. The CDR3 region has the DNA TGTGCCATCAGTGGACGACAGGGGCCACGAGCTAACTATGGCTACACCTTC.

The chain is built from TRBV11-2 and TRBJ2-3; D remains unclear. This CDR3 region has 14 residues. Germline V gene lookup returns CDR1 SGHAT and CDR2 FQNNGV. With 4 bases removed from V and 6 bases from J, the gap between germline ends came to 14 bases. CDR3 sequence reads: CASSSKLPGDTQYF. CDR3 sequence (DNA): TGTGCCAGCAGCTCCAAGCTCCCCGGGGATACGCAGTATTTT.

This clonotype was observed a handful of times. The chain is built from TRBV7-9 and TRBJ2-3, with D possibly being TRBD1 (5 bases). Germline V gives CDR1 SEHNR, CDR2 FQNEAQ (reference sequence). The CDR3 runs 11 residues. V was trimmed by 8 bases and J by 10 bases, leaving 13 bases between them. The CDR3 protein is CASVPGAPQYF. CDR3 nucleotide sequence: TGTGCCAGCGTCCCTGGGGCGCCGCAGTATTTT. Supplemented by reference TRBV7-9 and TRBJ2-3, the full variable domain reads DTGVSQNPRHKITKRGQNVTFRCDPISEHNRLYWYRQTLGQGPEFLTYFQNEAQLEKSRLLSDRFSAERPKGSFSTLEIQRTEQGDSAMYLCASVPGAPQYFGPGTRLTVL.

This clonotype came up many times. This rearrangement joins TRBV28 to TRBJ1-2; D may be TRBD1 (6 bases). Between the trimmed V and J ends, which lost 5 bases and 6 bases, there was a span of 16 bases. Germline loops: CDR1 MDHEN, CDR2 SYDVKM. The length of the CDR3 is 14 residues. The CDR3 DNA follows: TGTGCCAGCAGTCCCCCTGGACAGTCCAATGGCTACACCTTC. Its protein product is CASSPPGQSNGYTF.

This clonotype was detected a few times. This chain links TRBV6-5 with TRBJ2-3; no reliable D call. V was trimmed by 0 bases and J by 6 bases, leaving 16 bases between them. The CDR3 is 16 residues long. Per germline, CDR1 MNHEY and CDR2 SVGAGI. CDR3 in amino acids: CASSYSKVYTRDTQYF. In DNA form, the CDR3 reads TGTGCCAGCAGTTACTCGAAGGTCTACACAAGGGATACGCAGTATTTT.

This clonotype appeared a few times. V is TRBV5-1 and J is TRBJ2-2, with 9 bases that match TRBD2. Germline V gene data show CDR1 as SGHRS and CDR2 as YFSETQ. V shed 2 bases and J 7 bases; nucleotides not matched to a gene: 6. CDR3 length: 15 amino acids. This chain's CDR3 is CASSFWSSGDGELFF. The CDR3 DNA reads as TGCGCCAGCAGCTTCTGGTCTAGCGGGGACGGGGAGCTGTTTTTT.

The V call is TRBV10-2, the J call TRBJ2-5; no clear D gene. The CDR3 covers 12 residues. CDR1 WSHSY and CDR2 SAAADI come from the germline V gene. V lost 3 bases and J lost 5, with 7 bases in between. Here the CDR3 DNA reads TGCGCCAGCAGTGACTGGCGGGAGACCCAGTACTTC. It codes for CASSDWRETQYF.

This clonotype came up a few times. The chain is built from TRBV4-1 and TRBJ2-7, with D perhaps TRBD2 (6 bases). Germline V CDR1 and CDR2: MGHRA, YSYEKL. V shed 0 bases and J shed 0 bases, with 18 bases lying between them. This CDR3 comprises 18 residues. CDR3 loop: CASSQELSGGTVSYEQYF. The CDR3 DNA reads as TGCGCCAGCAGCCAAGAACTGTCCGGGGGTACCGTCTCCTACGAGCAGTACTTC.

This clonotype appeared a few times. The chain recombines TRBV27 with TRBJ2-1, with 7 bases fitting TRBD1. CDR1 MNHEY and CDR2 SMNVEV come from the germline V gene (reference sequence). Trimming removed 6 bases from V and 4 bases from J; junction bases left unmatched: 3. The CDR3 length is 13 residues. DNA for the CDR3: TGTGCCAGCAGCCAGACAGGGTACAATGAGCAGTTCTTC. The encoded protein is CASSQTGYNEQFF.

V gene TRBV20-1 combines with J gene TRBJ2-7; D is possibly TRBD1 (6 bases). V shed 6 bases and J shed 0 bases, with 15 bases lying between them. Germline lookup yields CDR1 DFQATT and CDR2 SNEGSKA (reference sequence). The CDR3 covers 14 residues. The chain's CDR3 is CSARDRIASYEQYF. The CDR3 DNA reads TGCAGTGCGCGAGACAGGATAGCCTCCTACGAGCAGTACTTC.

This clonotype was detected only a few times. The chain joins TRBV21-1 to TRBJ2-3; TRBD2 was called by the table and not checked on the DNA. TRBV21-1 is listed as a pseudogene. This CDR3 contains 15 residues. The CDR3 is CASRVAGGRTDTQYF. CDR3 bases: TGTGCCAGCAGAGTAGCGGGGGGGCGCACAGATACGCAGTATTTT.

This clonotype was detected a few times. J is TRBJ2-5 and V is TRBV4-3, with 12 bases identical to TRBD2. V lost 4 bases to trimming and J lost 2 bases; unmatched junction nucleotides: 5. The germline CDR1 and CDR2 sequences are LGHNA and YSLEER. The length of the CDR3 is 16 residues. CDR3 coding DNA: TGCGCCAGCAGCCCGCGACTAGCGGGGGTACAAGAGACCCAGTACTTC. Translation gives CASSPRLAGVQETQYF.

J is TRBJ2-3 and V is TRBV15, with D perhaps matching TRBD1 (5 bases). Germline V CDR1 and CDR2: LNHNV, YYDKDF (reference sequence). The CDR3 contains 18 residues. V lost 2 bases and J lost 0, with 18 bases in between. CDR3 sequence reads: CATSRSSSDSPSTDTQYF. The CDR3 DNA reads TGTGCCACCAGCAGATCTTCCTCCGACAGCCCTAGCACAGATACGCAGTATTTT. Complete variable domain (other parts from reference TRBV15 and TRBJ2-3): DAMVIQNPRYQVTQFGKPVTLSCSQTLNHNVMYWYQQKSSQAPKLLFHYYDKDFNNEADTPDNFQSRRPNTSFCFLDIRSPGLGDTAMYLCATSRSSSDSPSTDTQYFGPGTRLTVL.

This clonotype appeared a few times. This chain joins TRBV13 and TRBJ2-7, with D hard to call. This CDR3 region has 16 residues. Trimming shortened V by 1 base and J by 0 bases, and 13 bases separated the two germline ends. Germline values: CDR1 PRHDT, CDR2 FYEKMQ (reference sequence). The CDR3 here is CASSLEAFSSSYEQYF. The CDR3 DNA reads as TGTGCCAGCAGCTTAGAGGCCTTTTCGAGCTCCTACGAGCAGTACTTC.

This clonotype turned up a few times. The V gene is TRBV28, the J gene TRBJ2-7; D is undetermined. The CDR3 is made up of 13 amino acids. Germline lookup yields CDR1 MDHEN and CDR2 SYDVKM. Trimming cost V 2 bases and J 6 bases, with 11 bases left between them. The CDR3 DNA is TGTGCCAGCAGTTTAAGGTGGAAACGCGAGCAGTACGTC. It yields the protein CASSLRWKREQYV.

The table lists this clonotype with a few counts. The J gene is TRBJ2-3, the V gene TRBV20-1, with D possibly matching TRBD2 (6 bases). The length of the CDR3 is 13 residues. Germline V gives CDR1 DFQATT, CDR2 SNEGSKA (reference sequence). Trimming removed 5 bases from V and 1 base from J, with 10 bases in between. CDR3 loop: CSAGEAGTDTQYF. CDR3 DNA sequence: TGCAGTGCTGGGGAGGCAGGCACAGATACGCAGTATTTT.

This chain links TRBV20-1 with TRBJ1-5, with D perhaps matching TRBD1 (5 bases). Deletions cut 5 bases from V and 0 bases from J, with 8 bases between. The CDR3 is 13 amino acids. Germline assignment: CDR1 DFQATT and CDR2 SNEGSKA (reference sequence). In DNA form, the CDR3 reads TGCAGTGCTCTAGACAGTAGCAATCAGCCCCAGCATTTT. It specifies CSALDSSNQPQHF.

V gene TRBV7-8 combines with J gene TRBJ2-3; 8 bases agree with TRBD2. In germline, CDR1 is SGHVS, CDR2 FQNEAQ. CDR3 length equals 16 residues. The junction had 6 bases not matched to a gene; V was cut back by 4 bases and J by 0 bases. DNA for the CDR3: TGTGCCAGCAGCTACGGGGTAGCGGGAAGCACAGATACGCAGTATTTT. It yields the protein CASSYGVAGSTDTQYF. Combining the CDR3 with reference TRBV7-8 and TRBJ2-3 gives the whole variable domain GAGVSQSPRYKVAKRGQDVALRCDPISGHVSLFWYQQALGQGPEFLTYFQNEAQLDKSGLPSDRFFAERPEGSVSTLKIQRTQQEDSAVYLCASSYGVAGSTDTQYFGPGTRLTVL.

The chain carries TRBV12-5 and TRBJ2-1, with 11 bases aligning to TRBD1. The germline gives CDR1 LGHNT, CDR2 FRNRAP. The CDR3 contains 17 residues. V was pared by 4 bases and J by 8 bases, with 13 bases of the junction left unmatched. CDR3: CASGSQTGTGGDDEQFF. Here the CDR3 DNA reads TGTGCTAGTGGTTCGCAAACCGGGACAGGGGGTGACGATGAGCAGTTCTTC.

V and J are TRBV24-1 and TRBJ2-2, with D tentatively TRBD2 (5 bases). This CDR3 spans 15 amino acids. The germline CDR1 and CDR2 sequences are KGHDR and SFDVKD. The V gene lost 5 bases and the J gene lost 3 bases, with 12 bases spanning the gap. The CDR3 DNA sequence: TGTGCCACCAGTGTGGAGGATTGGTACACCGGGGAGCTGTTTTTT. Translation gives CATSVEDWYTGELFF.

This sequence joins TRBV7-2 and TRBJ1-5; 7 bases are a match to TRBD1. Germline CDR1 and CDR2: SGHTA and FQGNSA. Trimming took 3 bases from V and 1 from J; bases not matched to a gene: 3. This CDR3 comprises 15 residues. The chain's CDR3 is CASSFTGQSNQPQHF. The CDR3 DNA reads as TGTGCCAGCAGCTTCACGGGACAGAGCAATCAGCCCCAGCATTTT.